This T cell receptor (beta chain) was sequenced for a study of blood T cell repertoires in COVID-19. Study background: The United States, Italy and Spain were the sources of the acute and convalescent COVID-19 samples. T cells, B-cell-depleted T cells, or PBMCs provided the cDNA or gDNA that served as material.

Per the authors' pipeline: Estimated nucleated cell counts came from reference gene primer amplification. Sequencing was performed with immunoSEQ multiplex PCR; in TCRdb, only in-frame clones are kept and a portion is missing. V, J and clone size reflect that table, while D and trimming were determined from the DNA. The sample gives some 250,000 clones, roughly 84% of which show up once; 4.4% is in the top ten. The CDR3 covers 11 residues. Germline lookup yields CDR1 LGHNT and CDR2 FRNRAP. Trimming took 6 bases from V and 4 from J, leaving 7 bases between them. The sample holds a few counts of this clone.

The origin of this receptor is a man aged 45-60 years with active or convalescent COVID-19. V and J are TRBV12-5 and TRBJ2-7, with TRBD1 as a possible D gene (5 bases). Sequencing was carried out using peripheral blood. CDR3 DNA: TGTGCTAGTGGCGCAGGGTACGAGCAGTACTTC. Its protein product is CASGAGYEQYF. The entire variable domain, with the rest obtained from reference TRBV12-5 and TRBJ2-7, is as follows: DARVTQTPRHKVTEMGQEVTMRCQPILGHNTVFWYRQTMMQGLELLAYFRNRAPLDDSGMPKDRFSAEMPDATLATLKIQPSEPRDSAVYFCASGAGYEQYFGPGTRLTVT.